This is a list of T cell receptor beta chains from one sample in a study of post-analysis software for immune sequencing data. A single record per CDR3 protein comes from TCRdb applying MiXCR to the PCR reads. The table lists around 700,000 distinct CDR3 sequences, approximately 60% of them singletons. Sequenced material: blood. The receptor source for this set is a girl aged 2 to 9 with multiple sclerosis. CDR3s include the opening cysteine and the closing phenylalanine or tryptophan. Fields, in order: clone size, V gene, J gene, D gene, CDR3 DNA, CDR3 protein. A D gene is named only where the DNA matches it firmly. Clone size appears in some rows only: once, few, many, or a class for an expanded clone.

size: few; V: TRBV15; J: TRBJ2-3; D: -; DNA: TGTGCCACCAGCAGAGATCTTGGGAGTACGGCAGATACGCAGTATTTT; CDR3: CATSRDLGSTADTQYF
size: -; V: TRBV18; J: TRBJ2-7; D: TRBD1; DNA: TGTGCCAGCTCACTTCAGACAGGGGCCTCGGACGAGCAGTACTTC; CDR3: CASSLQTGASDEQYF
size: -; V: TRBV5-1; J: TRBJ2-3; D: -; DNA: TGCGCCAGCAGCTTGGCCGGGGGAATCGCAGATACGCAGTATTTT; CDR3: CASSLAGGIADTQYF
size: few; V: TRBV2; J: TRBJ2-5; D: TRBD2; DNA: TGTGCCAGCAGTGTACTAGCGTGGGAGACCCAGTACTTC; CDR3: CASSVLAWETQYF
size: -; V: TRBV2; J: TRBJ1-1; D: TRBD1; DNA: TGTGCCAGCAGGCAGGGACAGTCGAACACTGAAGCTTTCTTT; CDR3: CASRQGQSNTEAFF
size: -; V: TRBV29-1; J: TRBJ2-1; D: TRBD1; DNA: TGCAGCGTTGAAGATCTTGGCATCCGGGACAGGGTCTACAATGAGCAGTTCTTC; CDR3: CSVEDLGIRDRVYNEQFF
size: -; V: TRBV7-8; J: TRBJ2-1; D: TRBD2; DNA: TGTGCCAGCAGCCTGATGATAGCGGGGAAAGAGCAGTTCTTC; CDR3: CASSLMIAGKEQFF
size: -; V: TRBV10-3; J: TRBJ2-1; D: TRBD1; DNA: TGTGCCATTAGTCCCGGGACAGGGGGCTACAATGAGCAGTTCTTC; CDR3: CAISPGTGGYNEQFF
size: -; V: TRBV7-9; J: TRBJ2-5; D: TRBD1; DNA: TGTGCCAGCAACCCACAGGGGCAACAAGAGACCCAGTACTTC; CDR3: CASNPQGQQETQYF
size: -; V: TRBV5-6; J: TRBJ2-7; D: TRBD2; DNA: TGTGCCAGCAGCGTCAGCGGGAGGGATCCCTACGAGCAGTACTTC; CDR3: CASSVSGRDPYEQYF
size: few; V: TRBV27; J: TRBJ1-5; D: -; DNA: TGTGCCAGCAGTCCCCAGCCCGACCAAGGCGATAATCAGCCCCAGCATTTT; CDR3: CASSPQPDQGDNQPQHF
size: -; V: TRBV7-9; J: TRBJ2-7; D: TRBD1; DNA: TGTGCCAGCCGGACAGGGGAGTACGAGCAGTACTTC; CDR3: CASRTGEYEQYF
size: -; V: TRBV7-9; J: TRBJ1-2; D: TRBD1; DNA: TGTGCCAGCAGCTTGGACAGGACATTGTATGGCTACACCTTC; CDR3: CASSLDRTLYGYTF
size: -; V: TRBV6-2/TRBV6-3; J: TRBJ1-2; D: -; DNA: TGTGCCAGCAGTAACAGGTCGGGCGGTATTGGCTACACCTTC; CDR3: CASSNRSGGIGYTF
size: -; V: TRBV9; J: TRBJ2-6; D: -; DNA: TGTGCCAGCAGCATCGGGTCCCTCTCTGGGGCCAACGTCCTGACTTTC; CDR3: CASSIGSLSGANVLTF
size: -; V: TRBV5-1; J: TRBJ1-2; D: TRBD1; DNA: TGCGCCAGCAGCAACGGGACAGCCAGGGGCTATGGCTACACCTTC; CDR3: CASSNGTARGYGYTF
size: -; V: TRBV3-1; J: TRBJ1-2; D: TRBD1; DNA: TGTGCCAGCAGCCGAGAGCGGACAGGGTCACGTGAAGGCTACACCTTC; CDR3: CASSRERTGSREGYTF
size: few; V: TRBV28; J: TRBJ1-2; D: -; DNA: TGTGCCAGCAGTGAACTTGACAGCTATGGCTACACCTTC; CDR3: CASSELDSYGYTF
size: -; V: TRBV12-3/TRBV12-4; J: TRBJ2-4; D: -; DNA: TGTGCCAGCAGAGCGGACAGCGGGAACATTCAGTACTTC; CDR3: CASRADSGNIQYF
size: -; V: TRBV10-3; J: TRBJ2-6; D: TRBD1; DNA: TGTGCCACGACCGGACAGGCCGCCACTGGGGCCAACGTCCTGACTTTC; CDR3: CATTGQAATGANVLTF
size: -; V: TRBV10-2; J: TRBJ2-7; D: -; DNA: TGCGCCAGCAGTGACCCAGCCTCTACGGACGAGCAGTACTTC; CDR3: CASSDPASTDEQYF
size: -; V: TRBV12-3/TRBV12-4; J: TRBJ1-6; D: TRBD1; DNA: TGTGCCAGCAGTTTCGATGGGTGGGACAGGGAGGATTCACCCCTCCACTTT; CDR3: CASSFDGWDREDSPLHF
size: -; V: TRBV20-1; J: TRBJ2-3; D: TRBD2; DNA: TGCAGTGCTGGACTAGCGGGAGCCATAGATACGCAGTATTTT; CDR3: CSAGLAGAIDTQYF
size: -; V: TRBV9; J: TRBJ2-3; D: -; DNA: TGTGCCAGCAAATCGACGGGGGGACAGTGGACTACCACAGATACGCAGTATTTT; CDR3: CASKSTGGQWTTTDTQYF
size: -; V: TRBV29-1; J: TRBJ2-3; D: -; DNA: TGCAGCGTCTTTCGGTGGGGGGCTAGCACAGATACGCAGTATTTT; CDR3: CSVFRWGASTDTQYF
size: few; V: TRBV20-1; J: TRBJ2-7; D: TRBD2; DNA: TGCAGTGCTAATACCGAGTTCGCGGGAGCTTTTTACGAGCAGTACTTC; CDR3: CSANTEFAGAFYEQYF
size: -; V: TRBV12-3/TRBV12-4; J: TRBJ1-2; D: -; DNA: TGTGCCAGCAGTTCGCGACGGCACTATGGCTACACCTTC; CDR3: CASSSRRHYGYTF
size: -; V: TRBV30; J: TRBJ2-1; D: -; DNA: TGTGCCTGGAGTCCAGGGGCCCATGAGCAGTTCTTC; CDR3: CAWSPGAHEQFF
size: -; V: TRBV4-1; J: TRBJ2-7; D: TRBD1; DNA: TGCGCCAGCAGCCAGACAGGGTTGGCCTACGAGCAGTACTTC; CDR3: CASSQTGLAYEQYF
size: -; V: TRBV29-1; J: TRBJ2-3; D: TRBD2; DNA: TGCAGCGCCGTGGGGGAGACTAGCGGGAGGTCCACGGATACGCAGTATTTT; CDR3: CSAVGETSGRSTDTQYF
size: -; V: TRBV10-1; J: TRBJ2-3; D: -; DNA: TGCGCCAGCAGTGAGTCGAGTGTGAGGACAGATACGCAGTATTTT; CDR3: CASSESSVRTDTQYF
size: -; V: TRBV20-1; J: TRBJ2-1; D: TRBD2; DNA: TGCAGTGCTTCCTCTCCGGGGACTAGAGAGAATGAGCAGTTCTTC; CDR3: CSASSPGTRENEQFF
size: -; V: TRBV24-1; J: TRBJ2-3; D: TRBD1; DNA: TGTGCCACCAGTGACCCGGGACAGGGGAATACGCAGTATTTT; CDR3: CATSDPGQGNTQYF
size: -; V: TRBV6-2/TRBV6-3; J: TRBJ1-5; D: -; DNA: TGTGCCAGCAGTTACAAGCGGAATAGCAATCAGCCCCAGCATTTT; CDR3: CASSYKRNSNQPQHF
size: -; V: TRBV13; J: TRBJ2-1; D: TRBD2; DNA: TGTGCCAGCAGCTCGCGGACTAGCGGGAGGGTATACAATGAGCAGTTCTTC; CDR3: CASSSRTSGRVYNEQFF
size: -; V: TRBV14; J: TRBJ2-5; D: TRBD1; DNA: TGTGCCAGCAGCCAAGCCTCGGCGCAGGGGGCAGGGACCCAGTACTTC; CDR3: CASSQASAQGAGTQYF
size: -; V: TRBV25-1; J: TRBJ1-2; D: -; DNA: TGTGCCAGCAGCGTACAGGGTTGGCAAGGCTACACCTTC; CDR3: CASSVQGWQGYTF
size: -; V: TRBV20-1; J: TRBJ2-3; D: -; DNA: TGCAGTGCTGCCGAAATTAGCCCCAGAACAGATACGCAGTATTTT; CDR3: CSAAEISPRTDTQYF
size: few; V: TRBV7-2; J: TRBJ2-7; D: -; DNA: TGTGCCAGCAGATTTCCGGGGGATAGGGAGCAGTACTTC; CDR3: CASRFPGDREQYF
size: -; V: TRBV11-2; J: TRBJ1-2; D: TRBD1; DNA: TGTGCCAGCAGCCCGGTACAGGGGGTGAATGGCTACACCTTC; CDR3: CASSPVQGVNGYTF
size: -; V: TRBV20-1; J: TRBJ2-1; D: -; DNA: TGCAGTGCTAGGCCTTCCATCTACAATGAGCAGTTCTTC; CDR3: CSARPSIYNEQFF
size: -; V: TRBV12-3/TRBV12-4; J: TRBJ1-6; D: TRBD1; DNA: TGTGCCAGCAGTCCGGACAGGGGGCGCTTGTCACCCCTCCACTTT; CDR3: CASSPDRGRLSPLHF
size: -; V: TRBV7-8; J: TRBJ1-2; D: -; DNA: TGTGCCAGCAGCTCGGAGGTCCGGGGGGGCTACACCTTC; CDR3: CASSSEVRGGYTF
size: -; V: TRBV6-1; J: TRBJ1-1; D: -; DNA: TGTGCCAGCAGTGAAGGAGGGGGAGGCACTGAAGCTTTCTTT; CDR3: CASSEGGGGTEAFF
size: -; V: TRBV20-1; J: TRBJ2-1; D: TRBD1; DNA: TGCAGTGCTAGTGAGACAGGGGTCCATCTCGGGGAGCAGTTCTTC; CDR3: CSASETGVHLGEQFF
size: -; V: TRBV11-2; J: TRBJ2-1; D: TRBD2; DNA: TGTGCCAGCAGCGTTGGGACGGGGGGGATTAATGAGCAGTTCTTC; CDR3: CASSVGTGGINEQFF